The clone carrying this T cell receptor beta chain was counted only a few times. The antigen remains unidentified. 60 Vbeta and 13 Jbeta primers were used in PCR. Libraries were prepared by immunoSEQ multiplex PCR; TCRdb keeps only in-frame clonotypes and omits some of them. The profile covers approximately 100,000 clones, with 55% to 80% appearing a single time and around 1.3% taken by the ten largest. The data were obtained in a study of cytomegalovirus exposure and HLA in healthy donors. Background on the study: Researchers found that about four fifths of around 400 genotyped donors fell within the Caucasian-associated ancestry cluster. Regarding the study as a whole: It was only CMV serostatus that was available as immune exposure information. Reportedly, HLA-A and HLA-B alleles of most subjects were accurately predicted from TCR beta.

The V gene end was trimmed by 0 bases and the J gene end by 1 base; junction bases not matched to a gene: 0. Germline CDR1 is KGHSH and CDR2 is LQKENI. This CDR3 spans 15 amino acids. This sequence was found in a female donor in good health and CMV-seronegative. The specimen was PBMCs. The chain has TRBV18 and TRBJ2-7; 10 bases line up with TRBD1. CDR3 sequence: CASSPPGQGSYEQYF. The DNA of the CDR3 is TGTGCCAGCTCACCACCGGGACAGGGGTCCTACGAGCAGTACTTC.